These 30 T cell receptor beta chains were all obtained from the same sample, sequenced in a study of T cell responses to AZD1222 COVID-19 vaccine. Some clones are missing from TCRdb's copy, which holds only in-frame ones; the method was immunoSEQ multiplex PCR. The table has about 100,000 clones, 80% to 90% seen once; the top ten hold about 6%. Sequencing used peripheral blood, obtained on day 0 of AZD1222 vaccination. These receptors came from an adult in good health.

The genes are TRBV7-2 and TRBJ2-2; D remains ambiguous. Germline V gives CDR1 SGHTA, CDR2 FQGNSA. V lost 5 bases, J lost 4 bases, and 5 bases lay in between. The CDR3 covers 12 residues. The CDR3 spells CASSALTGELFF. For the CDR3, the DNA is TGTGCCAGCAGCGCGCTCACCGGGGAGCTGTTTTTT.

This chain's CDR3 is CASSAQTVPQETQYF. The CDR3 DNA reads as TGTGCCAGCAGCGCACAAACAGTGCCTCAAGAGACCCAGTACTTC. This rearrangement joins TRBV11-2 to TRBJ2-5; D is ambiguous. CDR3 size: 15 residues. The ends were cut back, 5 bases at V and 2 bases at J, with 15 bases in the middle. Germline-derived CDR1 and CDR2 are SGHAT and FQNNGV.

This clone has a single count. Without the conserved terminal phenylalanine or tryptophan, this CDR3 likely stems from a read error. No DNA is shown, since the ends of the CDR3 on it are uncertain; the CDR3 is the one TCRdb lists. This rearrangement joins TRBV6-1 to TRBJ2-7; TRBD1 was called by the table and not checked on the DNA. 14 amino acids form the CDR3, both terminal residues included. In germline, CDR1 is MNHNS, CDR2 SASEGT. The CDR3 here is CASSETRDRGRSLL.

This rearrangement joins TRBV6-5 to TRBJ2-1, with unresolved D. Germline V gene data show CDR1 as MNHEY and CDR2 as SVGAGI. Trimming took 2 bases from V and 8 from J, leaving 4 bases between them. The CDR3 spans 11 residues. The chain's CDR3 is CASSYLDEQFF. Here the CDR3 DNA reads TGTGCCAGCAGTTACCTGGATGAGCAGTTCTTC.

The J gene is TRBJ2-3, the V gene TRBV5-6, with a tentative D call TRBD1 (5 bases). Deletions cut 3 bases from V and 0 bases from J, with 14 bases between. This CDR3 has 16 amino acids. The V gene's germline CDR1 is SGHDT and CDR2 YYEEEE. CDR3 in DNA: TGTGCCAGCAGCTCTATGGGGCGAACAAGCACAGATACGCAGTATTTT. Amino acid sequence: CASSSMGRTSTDTQYF.

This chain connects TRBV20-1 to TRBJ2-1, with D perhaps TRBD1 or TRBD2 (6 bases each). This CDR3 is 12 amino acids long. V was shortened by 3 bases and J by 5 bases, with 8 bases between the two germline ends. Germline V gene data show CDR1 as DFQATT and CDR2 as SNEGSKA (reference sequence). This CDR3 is CSASRGDNEQFF. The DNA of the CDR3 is TGCAGTGCTAGTAGGGGGGACAATGAGCAGTTCTTC.

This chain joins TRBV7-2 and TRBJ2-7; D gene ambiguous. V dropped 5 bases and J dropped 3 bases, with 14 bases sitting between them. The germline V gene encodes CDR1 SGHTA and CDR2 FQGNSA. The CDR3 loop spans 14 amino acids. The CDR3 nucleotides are TGTGCCAGCAGCGCCACCCAACTTAGCTACGAGCAGTACTTC. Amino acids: CASSATQLSYEQYF.

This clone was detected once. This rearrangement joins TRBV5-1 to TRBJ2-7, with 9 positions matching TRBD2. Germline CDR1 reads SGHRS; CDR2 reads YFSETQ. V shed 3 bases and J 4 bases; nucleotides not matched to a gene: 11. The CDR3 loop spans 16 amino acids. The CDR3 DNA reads TGCGCCAGCAGCTCCGACCTTAGCGGGAGTGGGTACGAGCAGTACTTC. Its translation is CASSSDLSGSGYEQYF.

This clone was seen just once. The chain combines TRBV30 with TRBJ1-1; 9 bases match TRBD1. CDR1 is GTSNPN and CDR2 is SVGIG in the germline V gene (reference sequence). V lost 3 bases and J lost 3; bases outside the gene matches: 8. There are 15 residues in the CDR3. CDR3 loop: CAWSHPGQGDTEAFF. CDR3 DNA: TGTGCCTGGAGCCATCCGGGACAGGGTGACACTGAAGCTTTCTTT.

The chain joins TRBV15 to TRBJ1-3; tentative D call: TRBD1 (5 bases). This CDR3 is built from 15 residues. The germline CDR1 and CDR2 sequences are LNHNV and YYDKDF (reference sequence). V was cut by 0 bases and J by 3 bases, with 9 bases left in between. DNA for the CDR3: TGTGCCACCAGCAGAGATTTGGGGGTTGGAAACACCATATATTTT. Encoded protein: CATSRDLGVGNTIYF.

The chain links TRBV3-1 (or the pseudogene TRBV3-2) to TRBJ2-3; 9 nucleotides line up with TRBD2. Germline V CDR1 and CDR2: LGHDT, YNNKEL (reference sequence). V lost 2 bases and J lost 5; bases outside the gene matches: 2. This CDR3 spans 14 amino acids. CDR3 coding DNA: TGTGCCAGCAGCCAAATAGCGGGGGAAGATACGCAGTATTTT. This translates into CASSQIAGEDTQYF.

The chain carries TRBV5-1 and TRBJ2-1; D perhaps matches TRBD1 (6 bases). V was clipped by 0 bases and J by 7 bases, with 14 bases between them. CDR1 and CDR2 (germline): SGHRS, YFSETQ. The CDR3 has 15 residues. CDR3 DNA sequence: TGCGCCAGCAGCTTGGATCAGGGGATTTGGAATGAGCAGTTCTTC. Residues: CASSLDQGIWNEQFF.

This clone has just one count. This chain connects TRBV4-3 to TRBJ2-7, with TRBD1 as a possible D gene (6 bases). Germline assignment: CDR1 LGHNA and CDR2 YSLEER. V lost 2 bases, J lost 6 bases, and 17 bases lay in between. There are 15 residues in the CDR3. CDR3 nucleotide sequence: TGCGCCAGCAGCCAACAATTACAGGGTATTGGCGAGCAGTACTTC. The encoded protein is CASSQQLQGIGEQYF.

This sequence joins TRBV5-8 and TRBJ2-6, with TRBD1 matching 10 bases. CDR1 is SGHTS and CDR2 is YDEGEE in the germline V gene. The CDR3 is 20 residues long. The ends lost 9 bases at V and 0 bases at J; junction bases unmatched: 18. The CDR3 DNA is TGTGCCACCCCCGGGACAGGGGCTCCCCCCGCAAGCTCTGGGGCCAACGTCCTGACTTTC. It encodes CATPGTGAPPASSGANVLTF.

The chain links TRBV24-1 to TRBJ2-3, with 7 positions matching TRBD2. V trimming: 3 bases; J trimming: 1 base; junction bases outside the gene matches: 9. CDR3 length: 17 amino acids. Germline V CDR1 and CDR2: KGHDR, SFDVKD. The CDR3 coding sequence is TGTGCCACCAGTGATCCCAATCCGAGCGGGGGCACAGATACGCAGTATTTT. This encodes CATSDPNPSGGTDTQYF.

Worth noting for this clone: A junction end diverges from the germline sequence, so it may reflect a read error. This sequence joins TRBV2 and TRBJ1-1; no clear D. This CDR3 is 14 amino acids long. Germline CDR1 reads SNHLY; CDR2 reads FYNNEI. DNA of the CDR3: TGTGCCAGCAGGGAAGGCTGGCGGAACACTGAAGCTTTCTTT. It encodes CASREGWRNTEAFF.

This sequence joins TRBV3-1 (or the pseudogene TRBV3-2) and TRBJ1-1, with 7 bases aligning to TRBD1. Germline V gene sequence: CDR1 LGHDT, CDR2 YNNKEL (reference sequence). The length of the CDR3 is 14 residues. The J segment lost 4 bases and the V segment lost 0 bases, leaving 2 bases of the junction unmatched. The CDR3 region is CASSQDRGGTEAFF. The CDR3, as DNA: TGTGCCAGCAGCCAAGACAGGGGGGGCACTGAAGCTTTCTTT.

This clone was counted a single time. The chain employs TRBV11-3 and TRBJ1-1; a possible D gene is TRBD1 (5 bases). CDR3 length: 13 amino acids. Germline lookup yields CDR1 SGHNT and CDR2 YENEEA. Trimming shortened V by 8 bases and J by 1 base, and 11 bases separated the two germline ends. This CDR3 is CASRAGPNTEAFF. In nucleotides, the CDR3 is TGTGCCAGCCGGGCGGGACCGAACACTGAAGCTTTCTTT. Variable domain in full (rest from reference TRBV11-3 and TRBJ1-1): EAGVVQSPRYKIIEKKQPVAFWCNPISGHNTLYWYLQNLGQGPELLIRYENEEAVDDSQLPKDRFSAERLKGVDSTLKIQPAELGDSAVYLCASRAGPNTEAFFGQGTRLTVV.

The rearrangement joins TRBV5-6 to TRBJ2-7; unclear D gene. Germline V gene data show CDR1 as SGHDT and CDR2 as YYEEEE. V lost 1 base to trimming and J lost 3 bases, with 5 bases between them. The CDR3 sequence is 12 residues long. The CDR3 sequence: CASSLSGYEQYF. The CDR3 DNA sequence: TGTGCCAGCAGCTTGTCCGGCTACGAGCAGTACTTC.

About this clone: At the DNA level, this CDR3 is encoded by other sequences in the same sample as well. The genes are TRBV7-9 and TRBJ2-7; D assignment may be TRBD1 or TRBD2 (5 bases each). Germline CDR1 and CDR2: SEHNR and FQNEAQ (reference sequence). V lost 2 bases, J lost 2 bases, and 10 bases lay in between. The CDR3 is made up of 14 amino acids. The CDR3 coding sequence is TGTGCCAGCAGCTTACCCGGGACCCCCTACGAGCAGTACTTC. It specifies CASSLPGTPYEQYF.

The CDR3: CASSLVTGVPSYEQYF. For the CDR3, the DNA is TGTGCCAGCAGCTTGGTCACAGGGGTCCCCTCCTACGAGCAGTACTTC. This chain links TRBV5-6 with TRBJ2-7, with 7 bases matching TRBD1. The germline CDR1 and CDR2 sequences are SGHDT and YYEEEE. V lost 0 bases to trimming and J lost 0 bases; unmatched junction nucleotides: 6. The CDR3 is 16 amino acids.

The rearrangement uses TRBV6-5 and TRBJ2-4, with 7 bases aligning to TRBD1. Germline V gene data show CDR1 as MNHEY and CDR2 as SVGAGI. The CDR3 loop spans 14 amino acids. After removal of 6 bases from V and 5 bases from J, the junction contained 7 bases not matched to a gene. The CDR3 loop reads CASSKGGAENIQYF. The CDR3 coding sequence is TGTGCCAGCAGCAAAGGGGGCGCGGAAAACATTCAGTACTTC.

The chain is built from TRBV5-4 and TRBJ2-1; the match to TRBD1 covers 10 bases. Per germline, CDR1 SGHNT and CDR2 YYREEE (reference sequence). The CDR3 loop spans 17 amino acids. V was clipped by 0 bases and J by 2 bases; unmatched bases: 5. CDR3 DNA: TGTGCCAGCAGCTTGGGGGGGGGACAGGGGCCCTACAATGAGCAGTTCTTC. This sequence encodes CASSLGGGQGPYNEQFF. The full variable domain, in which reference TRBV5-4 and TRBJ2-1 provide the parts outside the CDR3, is ETGVTQSPTHLIKTRGQQVTLRCSSQSGHNTVSWYQQALGQGPQFIFQYYREEENGRGNFPPRFSGLQFPNYSSELNVNALELDDSALYLCASSLGGGQGPYNEQFFGPGTRLTVL.

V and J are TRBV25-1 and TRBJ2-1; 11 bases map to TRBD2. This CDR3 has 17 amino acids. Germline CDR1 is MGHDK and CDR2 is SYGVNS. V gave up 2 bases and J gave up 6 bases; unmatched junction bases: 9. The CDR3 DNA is TGTGCCAGCAGTGAAACTAGCGGGGGCCGCGGGGGCAATGAGCAGTTCTTC. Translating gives CASSETSGGRGGNEQFF.

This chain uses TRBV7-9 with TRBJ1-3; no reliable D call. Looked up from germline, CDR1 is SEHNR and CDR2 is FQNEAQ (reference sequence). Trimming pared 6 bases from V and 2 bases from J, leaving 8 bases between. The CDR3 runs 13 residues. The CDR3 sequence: CASRLSTGNTIYF. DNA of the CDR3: TGTGCCAGCAGGCTCTCAACTGGAAACACCATATATTTT.

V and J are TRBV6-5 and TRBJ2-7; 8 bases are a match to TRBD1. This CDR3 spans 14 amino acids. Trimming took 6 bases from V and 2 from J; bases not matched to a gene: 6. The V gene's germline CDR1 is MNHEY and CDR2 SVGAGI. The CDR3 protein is CASRKTGETYEQYF. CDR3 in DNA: TGTGCCAGCAGGAAGACAGGGGAGACCTACGAGCAGTACTTC.

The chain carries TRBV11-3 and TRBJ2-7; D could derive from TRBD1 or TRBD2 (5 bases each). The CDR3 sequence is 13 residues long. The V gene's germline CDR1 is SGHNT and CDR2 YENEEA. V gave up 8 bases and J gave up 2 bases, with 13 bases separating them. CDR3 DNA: TGTGCCAGCTCAGGGAGTGGGCCCTACGAGCAGTACTTC. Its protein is CASSGSGPYEQYF.

This CDR3 reads CASSSAGSEQYF. In DNA, the CDR3 is TGTGCCAGTAGTTCGGCAGGGTCCGAGCAGTACTTC. The chain links TRBV19 to TRBJ2-7; possible D gene TRBD1, 5 bases. V was clipped by 5 bases and J by 6 bases, with 11 bases between them. Germline-derived CDR1 and CDR2 are LNHDA and SQIVND (reference sequence). CDR3 length: 12 amino acids.

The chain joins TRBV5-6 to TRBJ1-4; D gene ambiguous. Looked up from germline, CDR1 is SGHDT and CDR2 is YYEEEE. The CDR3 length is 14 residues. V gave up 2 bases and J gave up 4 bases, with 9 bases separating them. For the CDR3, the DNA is TGTGCCAGCAGCTTTTCTGGTCTTAATGAAAAACTGTTTTTT. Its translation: CASSFSGLNEKLFF.

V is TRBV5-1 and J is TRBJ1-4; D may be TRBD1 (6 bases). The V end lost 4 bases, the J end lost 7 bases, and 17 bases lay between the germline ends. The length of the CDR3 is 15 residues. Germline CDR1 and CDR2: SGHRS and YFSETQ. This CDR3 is CASSANRAWTEKLFF. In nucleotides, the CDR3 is TGCGCCAGCAGCGCAAACAGGGCCTGGACTGAAAAACTGTTTTTT.